This TCR beta chain was documented in a study of radiotherapy plus CTLA-4 blockade in lung cancer. Notes on the study in general: Following radiotherapy plus ipilimumab, tumor-derived TCR clones expanded in the blood.

The CDR3 covers 17 residues. Unmatched junction bases numbered 15, after V lost 1 base and J lost 5 bases. Germline-derived CDR1 and CDR2 are GTSNPN and SVGIG (reference sequence). As concerns this clone: The antigen is not known.

Focal radiation with ipilimumab CTLA-4 blockade was given to patients with chemo-refractory metastatic non-small-cell lung cancer. The data were produced by immunoSEQ multiplex PCR, yet TCRdb's version contains in-frame clones alone and is incomplete. The sample lists approximately 83,000 clones; about four fifths were seen once. The sequences come from peripheral blood, collected from a patient treated with radiotherapy plus ipilimumab. The sequence was obtained from a human donor with non-small cell lung cancer who had a partial response to radiotherapy plus ipilimumab. Some clones in this sample may be carry-over from other donors' samples. V and J are TRBV30 and TRBJ1-1; TRBD1 matches at 8 bases. For the CDR3, the DNA is TGTGCCTGGAGTGCCTTGGACAGGGTCGACATTGGGACTGAAGCTTTCTTT. This sequence encodes CAWSALDRVDIGTEAFF. Looking up the rest from reference TRBV30 and TRBJ1-1 gives the full variable domain: SQTIHQWPATLVQPVGSPLSLECTVEGTSNPNLYWYRQAAGRGLQLLFYSVGIGQISSEVPQNLSASRPQDRQFILSSKKLLLSDSGFYLCAWSALDRVDIGTEAFFGQGTRLTVV.